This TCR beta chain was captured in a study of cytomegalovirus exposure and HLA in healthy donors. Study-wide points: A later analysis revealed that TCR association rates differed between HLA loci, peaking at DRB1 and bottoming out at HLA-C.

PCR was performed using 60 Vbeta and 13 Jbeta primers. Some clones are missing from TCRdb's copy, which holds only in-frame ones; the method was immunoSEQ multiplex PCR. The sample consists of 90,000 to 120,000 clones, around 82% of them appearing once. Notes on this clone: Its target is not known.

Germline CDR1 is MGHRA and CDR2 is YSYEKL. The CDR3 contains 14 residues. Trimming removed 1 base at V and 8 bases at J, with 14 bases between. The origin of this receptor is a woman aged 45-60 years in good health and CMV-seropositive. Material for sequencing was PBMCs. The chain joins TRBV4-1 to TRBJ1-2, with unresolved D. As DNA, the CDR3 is TGCGCCAGCAGCCAAGTACAAGAGGGAGGGGGCTACACCTTC. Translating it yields CASSQVQEGGGYTF.